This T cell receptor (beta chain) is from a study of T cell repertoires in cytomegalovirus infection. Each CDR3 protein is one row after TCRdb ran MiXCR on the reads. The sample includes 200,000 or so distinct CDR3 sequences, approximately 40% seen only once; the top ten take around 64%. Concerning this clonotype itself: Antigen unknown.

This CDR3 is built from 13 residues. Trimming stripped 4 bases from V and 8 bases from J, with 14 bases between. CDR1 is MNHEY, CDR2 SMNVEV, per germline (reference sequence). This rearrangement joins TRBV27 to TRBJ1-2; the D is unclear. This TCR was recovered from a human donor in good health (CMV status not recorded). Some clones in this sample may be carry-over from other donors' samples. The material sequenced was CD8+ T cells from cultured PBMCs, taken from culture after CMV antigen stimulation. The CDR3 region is CASSYGQMGGYTF. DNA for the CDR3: TGTGCCAGCAGTTACGGCCAAATGGGGGGCTACACCTTC.